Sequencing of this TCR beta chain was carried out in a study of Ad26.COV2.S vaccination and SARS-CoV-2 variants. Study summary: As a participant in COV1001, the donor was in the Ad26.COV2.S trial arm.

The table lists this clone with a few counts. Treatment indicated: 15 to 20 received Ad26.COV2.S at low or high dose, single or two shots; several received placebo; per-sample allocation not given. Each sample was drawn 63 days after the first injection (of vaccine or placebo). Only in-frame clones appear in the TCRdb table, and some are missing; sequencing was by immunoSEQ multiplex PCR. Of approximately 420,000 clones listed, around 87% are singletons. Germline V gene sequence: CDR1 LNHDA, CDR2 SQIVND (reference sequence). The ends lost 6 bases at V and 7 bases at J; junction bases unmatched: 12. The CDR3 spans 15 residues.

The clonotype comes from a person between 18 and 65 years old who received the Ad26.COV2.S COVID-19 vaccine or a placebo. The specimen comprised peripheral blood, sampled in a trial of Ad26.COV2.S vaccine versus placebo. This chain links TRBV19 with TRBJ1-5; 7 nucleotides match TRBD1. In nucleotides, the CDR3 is TGTGCCAGTAGGGGGACAGCGATAGCAGGGCAGCCCCAGCATTTT. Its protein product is CASRGTAIAGQPQHF. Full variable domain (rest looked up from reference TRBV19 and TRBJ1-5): DGGITQSPKYLFRKEGQNVTLSCEQNLNHDAMYWYRQDPGQGLRLIYYSQIVNDFQKGDIAEGYSVSREKKESFPLTVTSAQKNPTAFYLCASRGTAIAGQPQHFGDGTRLSIL.